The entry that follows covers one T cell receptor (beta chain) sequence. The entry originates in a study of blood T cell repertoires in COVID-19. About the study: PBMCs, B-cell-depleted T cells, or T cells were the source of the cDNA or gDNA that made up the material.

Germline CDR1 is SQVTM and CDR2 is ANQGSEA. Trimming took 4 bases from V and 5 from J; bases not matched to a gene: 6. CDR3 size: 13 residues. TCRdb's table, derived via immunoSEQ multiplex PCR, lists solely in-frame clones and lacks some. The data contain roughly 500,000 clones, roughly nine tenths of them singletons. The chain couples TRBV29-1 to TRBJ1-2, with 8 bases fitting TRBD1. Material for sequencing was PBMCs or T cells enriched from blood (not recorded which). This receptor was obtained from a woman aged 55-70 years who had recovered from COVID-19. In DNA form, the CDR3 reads TGCAGCGTTGGAGGGACAGGACCTTATGGCTACACCTTC. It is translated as CSVGGTGPYGYTF.